Listed below are T cell receptor beta chains from one sample, sequenced in a study of blood T cell repertoires in COVID-19. Sequencing used immunoSEQ multiplex PCR; TCRdb keeps in-frame clones, though not all of them. Seen here are a few hundred thousand clones, roughly 90% observed once, and the top ten hold about 2.2%. Sequenced material: peripheral blood. These TCRs come from a man younger than 40 who had recovered from COVID-19. Both conserved end residues are part of each CDR3. A D gene is named only where the DNA matches it firmly. Expanded clones get a size class; other rows say once, few or many, or leave the size out.

>NA|TRBJ1-1|TRBV10-3|NA
CAISVSVGNGGAFF
TGTGCCATCAGTGTCTCAGTCGGGAATGGAGGAGCTTTCTTT
>NA|TRBJ1-5|TRBV27|NA
CASRQRKDGGASQPQHF
TGTGCCAGCAGGCAGAGAAAGGACGGAGGGGCTTCGCAGCCCCAGCATTTT
>NA|TRBJ2-5|TRBV5-1|TRBD2
CASSLVPSGYETQYF
TGCGCCAGCAGCTTGGTTCCTAGCGGGTATGAGACCCAGTACTTC
>NA|TRBJ2-6|TRBV27|TRBD2
CASSLSLAGGLSGANVLTF
TGTGCCAGCAGTTTGTCACTAGCGGGGGGACTTTCTGGGGCCAACGTCCTGACTTTC
>NA|TRBJ2-3|TRBV7-8|NA
CASSKMLEHTDTQYF
TGTGCCAGCAGCAAAATGCTAGAACACACAGATACGCAGTATTTT
>NA|TRBJ1-1|TRBV6-2/TRBV6-3|NA
CASSRRVQGEAFF
TGTGCCAGCAGCCGCAGGGTACAAGGAGAAGCTTTCTTT
>NA|TRBJ2-7|TRBV6-5|TRBD2
CASSYLAGRLYEQYF
TGTGCCAGCAGTTACTTAGCGGGGCGCCTCTACGAGCAGTACTTC
>NA|TRBJ2-1|TRBV20-1|NA
CSRLFPNEQFF
TGCAGTAGACTTTTCCCCAATGAGCAGTTCTTC
>NA|TRBJ2-5|TRBV19|NA
CASSIPGLEETQYF
TGTGCCAGTAGTATTCCGGGACTTGAAGAGACCCAGTACTTC
>NA|TRBJ1-1|TRBV2|NA
CASSDPSMNTEAFF
TGTGCCAGCAGTGATCCTAGTATGAACACTGAAGCTTTCTTT
>NA|TRBJ2-2|TRBV13|TRBD2
CASSSGLAGGGTGELFF
TGTGCCAGCAGCTCGGGACTAGCGGGGGGCGGTACCGGGGAGCTGTTTTTT
>NA|TRBJ2-2|TRBV6-5|TRBD1
CASSYGTAINTGELFF
TGTGCCAGCAGTTACGGGACAGCCATTAACACCGGGGAGCTGTTTTTT
>NA|TRBJ2-1|TRBV3-1/TRBV3-2|TRBD1
CASSPRDRRAYNEQFF
TGTGCCAGCAGCCCTAGGGACAGGCGGGCCTACAATGAGCAGTTCTTC
>NA|TRBJ2-2|TRBV9|NA
CASSVEGDGTGELFF
TGTGCCAGCAGCGTAGAAGGGGATGGCACCGGGGAGCTGTTTTTT
>NA|TRBJ2-3|TRBV2|NA
CASTPGGEWKAQYF
TGTGCCAGCACCCCGGGTGGGGAGTGGAAGGCGCAGTATTTT
>NA|TRBJ1-6|TRBV4-2|TRBD1
CASSHKDRATYNSPLHF
TGTGCCAGCAGCCATAAGGACAGGGCGACCTATAATTCACCCCTCCACTTT
>NA|TRBJ1-3|TRBV6-5|NA
CASSYSGAFLGNTIYF
TGTGCCAGCAGTTACTCGGGGGCTTTCTTAGGAAACACCATATATTTT
>NA|TRBJ1-2|TRBV12-3/TRBV12-4|NA
CASSLGGTDGYTF
TGTGCCAGCAGTTTGGGGGGGACGGATGGCTACACCTTC
>NA|TRBJ1-5|TRBV7-2|NA
CASSHSNQPQHF
TGTGCCAGCAGCCACTCCAATCAGCCCCAGCATTTT
>NA|TRBJ2-7|TRBV14|NA
CASSQVAVFYEQYF
TGTGCCAGCAGCCAGGTGGCAGTCTTTTACGAGCAGTACTTC
>NA|TRBJ2-1|TRBV6-6|TRBD2
CASMASGGTNEQFF
TGTGCCAGCATGGCCAGCGGGGGGACCAATGAGCAGTTCTTC
>once|TRBJ2-3|TRBV7-2|NA
CASSPDYLSTDTQYF
TGTGCCAGCAGCCCGGACTACCTTAGCACAGATACGCAGTATTTT
>NA|TRBJ2-3|TRBV6-5|TRBD2
CASRLAGDSTDTQYF
TGTGCCAGCCGCCTAGCGGGGGATAGCACAGATACGCAGTATTTT
>NA|TRBJ1-5|TRBV6-1|NA
CASSVVAGAGNQPQHF
TGTGCCAGCAGTGTGGTGGCAGGGGCTGGCAATCAGCCCCAGCATTTT
>few|TRBJ2-2|TRBV10-1|TRBD2
CASSNPHSSGASTGELFF
TGCGCCAGCAGTAACCCGCACTCTAGCGGGGCCTCCACCGGGGAGCTGTTTTTT
>NA|TRBJ1-5|TRBV19|NA
CASSISPVGNQPQHF
TGTGCCAGTAGTATATCCCCGGTTGGCAATCAGCCCCAGCATTTT
>NA|TRBJ2-7|TRBV13|TRBD1
CASSPQGDYEQYF
TGTGCCAGCAGCCCTCAGGGGGACTACGAGCAGTACTTC
>NA|TRBJ2-2|TRBV5-1|NA
CASSLVRRDTGELFF
TGCGCCAGCAGCTTGGTTAGACGGGACACCGGGGAGCTGTTTTTT
>NA|TRBJ2-3|TRBV7-2|TRBD2
CASSPRLAGAEGAQYF
TGTGCCAGCAGCCCCAGACTAGCGGGGGCGGAGGGTGCGCAGTATTTT
>once|TRBJ2-2|TRBV5-8|NA
CASSSGAGTYTGELFF
TGTGCCAGCAGCTCGGGTGCGGGCACCTACACCGGGGAGCTGTTTTTT
>NA|TRBJ1-2|TRBV12-5|NA
CASGWGGGRFGYTF
TGTGCTAGTGGTTGGGGTGGGGGCAGGTTTGGCTACACCTTC
>NA|TRBJ2-7|TRBV10-3|NA
CAISAASGSGHEQYF
TGTGCCATCAGTGCAGCGAGCGGGTCAGGGCACGAGCAGTACTTC
>NA|TRBJ2-7|TRBV5-4|NA
CASSFERFEQYF
TGTGCCAGCAGCTTTGAGAGATTCGAGCAGTACTTC
>NA|TRBJ1-6|TRBV6-6|NA
CASSYSTTGKNSPLHF
TGTGCCAGCAGTTACTCGACCACAGGGAAGAATTCACCCCTCCACTTT
>NA|TRBJ1-1|TRBV6-5|NA
CASTPEGNTEAFF
TGTGCCAGCACCCCCGAGGGGAACACTGAAGCTTTCTTT
>few|TRBJ1-6|TRBV11-2|NA
CASSFNPERGVSPLHF
TGTGCCAGCAGCTTTAATCCCGAACGGGGGGTTTCACCCCTCCACTTT
>once|TRBJ1-2|TRBV3-1/TRBV3-2|NA
CASSQDLYGYTF
TGTGCCAGCAGCCAAGATCTGTATGGCTACACCTTC
>NA|TRBJ2-2|TRBV19|NA
CASSPNTGVDTGELFF
TGTGCCAGTAGCCCTAATACGGGTGTAGACACCGGGGAGCTGTTTTTT
>NA|TRBJ1-4|TRBV27|NA
CASSFLFATNEKLFF
TGTGCCAGCAGTTTCCTTTTTGCAACTAATGAAAAACTGTTTTTT
>NA|TRBJ1-5|TRBV7-6|TRBD1
CASSVGGAGQPQHF
TGTGCCAGCAGCGTAGGGGGCGCAGGTCAGCCCCAGCATTTT
>NA|TRBJ1-1|TRBV7-8|NA
CASSRGGGGTSGTEAFF
TGTGCCAGCAGCCGAGGCGGTGGGGGGACCTCGGGCACTGAAGCTTTCTTT
>NA|TRBJ1-6|TRBV7-9|NA
CASSLTGQTNSPLHF
TGTGCCAGCAGCTTAACAGGACAGACTAATTCACCCCTCCACTTT
>NA|TRBJ1-5|TRBV20-1|NA
CSASEGDSNQPQHF
TGCAGTGCTAGTGAAGGGGATAGCAATCAGCCCCAGCATTTT
>NA|TRBJ1-1|TRBV5-1|NA
CASSKNGESWGTEAFF
TGCGCCAGTTCAAAAAACGGGGAGAGCTGGGGTACTGAAGCTTTCTTT
>NA|TRBJ2-7|TRBV19|TRBD1
CASSGDREAEQYF
TGTGCCAGTAGTGGGGACAGGGAAGCCGAGCAGTACTTC